This T cell receptor beta chain was recorded in a study of shared clonotypes between healthy human individuals. Study-wide findings and caveats: Clonotypes not shared had lower generation probabilities than those common to all four donors. Naive subsets generally had larger estimated richness than memory subsets.

Profiling relied on immunoSEQ multiplex PCR, and the TCRdb table lists in-frame clones only, not all of them. Altogether more than 550,000 clones are present, approximately 77% being singletons, with the ten largest covering over 1.5%. This clone was counted only a few times. Its antigen is not identified. V dropped 6 bases and J dropped 0; count of bases not matched to a gene: 20. This CDR3 has 18 residues. The germline V gene has CDR1 SQVTM and CDR2 ANQGSEA. The sequence came from a woman in her thirties in good health. The chain joins TRBV29-1 to TRBJ2-7, with 7 bases lining up with TRBD2. Sequenced material: memory CD4+ T cells sorted from blood. Subset here: CD45RA-negative fraction. The CDR3 loop is CSVVLAARARRNSYEQYF. The CDR3 DNA reads TGCAGCGTAGTTCTAGCGGCGCGCGCGCGGCGCAACTCCTACGAGCAGTACTTC.